This T cell receptor (beta chain) came from a study of PD-L1 blockade in urothelial cancer. Study in general: Patients commenced intravenous atezolizumab, 1,200 mg every 3 weeks, in 2014. As for prior chemotherapy regimens, patients had received 0 to 3. T cells numbered a median of 141,255 in the blood samples.

The CDR3 length is 16 residues. V lost 2 bases, J lost 0 bases, and 5 bases stayed unmatched. Germline loops: CDR1 SGHNT, CDR2 YYREEE (reference sequence). To note about this clone: Its cognate antigen is unknown.

Assay: immunoSEQ multiplex PCR; the TCRdb copy retains only in-frame clones and omits some. The sample has roughly 130,000 clones; about 81% are singletons. The time point denotes: pretreatment peripheral blood. Notes on the study in general: Patients with below-median pretreatment blood clonality survived longer.

This clonotype was sampled from a man in his forties or fifties with urothelial cancer. The chain recombines TRBV5-4 with TRBJ2-3, with TRBD2 identical over 8 bases. Source: PBMCs, taken around atezolizumab (anti-PD-L1) treatment. For the CDR3, the DNA is TGTGCCAGCAGCTTCGGGGCGGGAGGCAGCACAGATACGCAGTATTTT. Translated, it gives CASSFGAGGSTDTQYF. The full variable domain, its missing parts supplied by reference TRBV5-4 and TRBJ2-3, is ETGVTQSPTHLIKTRGQQVTLRCSSQSGHNTVSWYQQALGQGPQFIFQYYREEENGRGNFPPRFSGLQFPNYSSELNVNALELDDSALYLCASSFGAGGSTDTQYFGPGTRLTVL.